The sequence of this T cell receptor beta chain was determined in a study of CD8+CD57+ T cells in acquired aplastic anemia. Overall study: Across the sorted CD4+ and CD8+ cells, DNA amounts averaged approximately 3 ug. Study-wide results and limits: No significant difference in CD8+ Simpson's diversity was found between patients and controls.

TCR beta VDJ and CDR3 profiling used genomic DNA as template. A single record per CDR3 protein comes from TCRdb applying MiXCR to the reads. The sample holds over 150,000 distinct CDR3 sequences, around half seen once. All sequencing subjects had displayed CD8+CD57+ cell expansion on flow cytometry. Severe acquired aplastic anemia was diagnosed in all patients. No patient had been given any therapy when blood was sampled. This clonotype occurred a few times. Its antigen is unknown. V lost 0 bases and J 2 bases, leaving 10 bases between the germline ends. Germline CDR1 reads LNHNV; CDR2 reads YYDKDF (reference sequence). The CDR3 runs to 15 residues.

This sequence was found in a human donor with aplastic anemia. V is TRBV15 and J is TRBJ1-1; D might be TRBD1 (6 bases). Sequencing was performed on sorted CD4+, CD8+, or CD8+CD57+ T cells (not recorded which) from PBMCs. The CDR3 nucleotides are TGTGCCACCAGCAGAGATCGGGGGCAAAACACTGAAGCTTTCTTT. Translation gives CATSRDRGQNTEAFF. Using reference TRBV15 and TRBJ1-1 for the parts outside the CDR3, the full variable domain is DAMVIQNPRYQVTQFGKPVTLSCSQTLNHNVMYWYQQKSSQAPKLLFHYYDKDFNNEADTPDNFQSRRPNTSFCFLDIRSPGLGDTAMYLCATSRDRGQNTEAFFGQGTRLTVV.